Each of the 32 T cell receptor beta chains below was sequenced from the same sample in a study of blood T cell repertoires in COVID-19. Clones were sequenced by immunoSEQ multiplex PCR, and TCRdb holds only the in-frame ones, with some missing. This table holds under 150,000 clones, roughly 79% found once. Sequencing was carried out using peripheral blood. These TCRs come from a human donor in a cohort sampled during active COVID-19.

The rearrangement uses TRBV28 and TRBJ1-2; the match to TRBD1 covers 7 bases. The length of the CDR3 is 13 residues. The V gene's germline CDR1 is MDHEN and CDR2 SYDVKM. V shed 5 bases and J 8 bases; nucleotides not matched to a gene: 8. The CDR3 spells CASSRGTAYGYTF. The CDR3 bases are TGTGCCAGCAGTCGGGGGACAGCGTACGGCTACACCTTC.

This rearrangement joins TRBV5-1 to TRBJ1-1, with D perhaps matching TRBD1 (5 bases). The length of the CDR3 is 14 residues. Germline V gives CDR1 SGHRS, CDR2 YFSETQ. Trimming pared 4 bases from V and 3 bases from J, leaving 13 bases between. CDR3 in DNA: TGCGCCAGCAGCCGCGGGACGGCGGACACTGAAGCTTTCTTT. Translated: CASSRGTADTEAFF.

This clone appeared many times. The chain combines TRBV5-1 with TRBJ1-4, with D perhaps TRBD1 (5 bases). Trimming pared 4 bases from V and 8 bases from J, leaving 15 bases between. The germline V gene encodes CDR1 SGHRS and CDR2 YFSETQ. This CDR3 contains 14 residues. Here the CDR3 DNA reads TGCGCCAGCAGCCCAGGGATGCCGGGCGAAAAACTGTTTTTT. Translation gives CASSPGMPGEKLFF.

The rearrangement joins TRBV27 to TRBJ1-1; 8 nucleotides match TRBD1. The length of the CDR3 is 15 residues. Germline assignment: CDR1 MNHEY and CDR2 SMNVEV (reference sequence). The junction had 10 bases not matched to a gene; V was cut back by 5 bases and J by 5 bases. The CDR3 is CASSPRQGLGTEAFF. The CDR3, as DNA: TGTGCCAGCAGTCCGAGACAGGGGCTTGGGACTGAAGCTTTCTTT.

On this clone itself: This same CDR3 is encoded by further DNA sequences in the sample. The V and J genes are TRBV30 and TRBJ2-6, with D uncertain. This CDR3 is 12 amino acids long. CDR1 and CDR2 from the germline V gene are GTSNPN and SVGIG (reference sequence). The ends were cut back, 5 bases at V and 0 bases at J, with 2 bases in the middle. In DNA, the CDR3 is TGTGCCTGGCGCTCTGGGGCCAACGTCCTGACTTTC. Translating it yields CAWRSGANVLTF.

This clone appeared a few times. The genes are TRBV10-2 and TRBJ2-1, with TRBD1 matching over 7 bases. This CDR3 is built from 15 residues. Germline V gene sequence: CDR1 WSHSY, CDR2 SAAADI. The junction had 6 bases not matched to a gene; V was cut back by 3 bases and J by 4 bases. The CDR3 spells CASSERGGFYNEQFF. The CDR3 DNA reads TGCGCCAGCAGTGAACGAGGGGGCTTTTACAATGAGCAGTTCTTC.

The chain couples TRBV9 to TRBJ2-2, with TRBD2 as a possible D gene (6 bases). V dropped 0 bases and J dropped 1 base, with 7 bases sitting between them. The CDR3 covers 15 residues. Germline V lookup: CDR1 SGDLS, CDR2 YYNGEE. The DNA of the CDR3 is TGTGCCAGCAGCGTAGGCGGGAAGAACACCGGGGAGCTGTTTTTT. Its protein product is CASSVGGKNTGELFF.

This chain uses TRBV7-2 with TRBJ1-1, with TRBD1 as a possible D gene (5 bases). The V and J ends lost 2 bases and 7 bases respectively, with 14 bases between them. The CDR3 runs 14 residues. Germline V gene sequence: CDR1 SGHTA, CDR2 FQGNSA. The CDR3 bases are TGTGCCAGCAGCTTATCGGGCGGGGCAATTGAAGCTTTCTTT. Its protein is CASSLSGGAIEAFF. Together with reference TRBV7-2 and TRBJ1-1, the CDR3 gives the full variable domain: GAGVSQSPSNKVTEKGKDVELRCDPISGHTALYWYRQSLGQGLEFLIYFQGNSAPDKSGLPSDRFSAERTGGSVSTLTIQRTQQEDSAVYLCASSLSGGAIEAFFGQGTRLTVV.

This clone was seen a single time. CDR3 nucleotide sequence: TGTGCCAGCAGCAGTCGGACTAGCGGGGGGATAGAGACCCAGTACTTC. Translation: CASSSRTSGGIETQYF. The gene calls are TRBV3-1 (or the pseudogene TRBV3-2) and TRBJ2-5; 14 bases are a match to TRBD2. The V gene end was trimmed by 5 bases and the J gene end by 4 bases; junction bases not matched to a gene: 6. Germline assignment: CDR1 LGHDT and CDR2 YNNKEL (reference sequence). The CDR3 length is 16 residues.

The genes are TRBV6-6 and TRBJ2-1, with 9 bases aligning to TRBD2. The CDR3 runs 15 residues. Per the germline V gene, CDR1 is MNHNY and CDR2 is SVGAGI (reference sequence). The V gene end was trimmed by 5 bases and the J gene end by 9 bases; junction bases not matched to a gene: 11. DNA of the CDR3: TGTGCCAGCAGTAGGCTCGCGGGGGGGCCGGGTGAGCAGTTCTTC. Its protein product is CASSRLAGGPGEQFF.

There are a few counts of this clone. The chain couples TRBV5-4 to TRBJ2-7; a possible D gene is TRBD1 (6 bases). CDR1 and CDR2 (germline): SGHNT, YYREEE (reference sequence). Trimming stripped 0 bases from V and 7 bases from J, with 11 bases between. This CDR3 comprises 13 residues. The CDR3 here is CASSLALRGEQYF. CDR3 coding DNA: TGTGCCAGCAGCTTGGCCCTTAGGGGGGAGCAGTACTTC.

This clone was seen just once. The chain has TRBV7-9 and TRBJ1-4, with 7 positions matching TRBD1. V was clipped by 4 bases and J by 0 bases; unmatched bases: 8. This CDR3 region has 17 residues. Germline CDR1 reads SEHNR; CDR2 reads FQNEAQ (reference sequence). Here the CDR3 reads CASSSRGSGATNEKLFF. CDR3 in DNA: TGTGCCAGCAGCTCCAGGGGGTCAGGCGCAACTAATGAAAAACTGTTTTTT.

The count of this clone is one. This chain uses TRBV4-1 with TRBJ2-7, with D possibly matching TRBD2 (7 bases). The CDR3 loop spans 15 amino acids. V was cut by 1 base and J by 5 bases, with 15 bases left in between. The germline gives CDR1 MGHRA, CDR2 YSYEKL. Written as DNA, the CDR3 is TGCGCCAGCAGCCAAGTTGGGAGGGGACAACACGAGCAGTACTTC. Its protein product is CASSQVGRGQHEQYF.

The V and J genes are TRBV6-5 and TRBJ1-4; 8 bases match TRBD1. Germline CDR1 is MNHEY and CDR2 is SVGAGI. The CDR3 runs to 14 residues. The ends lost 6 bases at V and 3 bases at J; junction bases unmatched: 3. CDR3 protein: CASRGTGPNEKLFF. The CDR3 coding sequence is TGTGCCAGCAGGGGGACAGGCCCTAATGAAAAACTGTTTTTT.

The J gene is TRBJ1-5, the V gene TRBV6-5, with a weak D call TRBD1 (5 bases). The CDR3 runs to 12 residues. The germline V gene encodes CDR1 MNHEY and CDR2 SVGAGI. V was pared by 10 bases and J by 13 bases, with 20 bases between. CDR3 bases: TGTGCCACCCTCCCTCCAGGGTCCCCTCAGCATTTT. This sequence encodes CATLPPGSPQHF.

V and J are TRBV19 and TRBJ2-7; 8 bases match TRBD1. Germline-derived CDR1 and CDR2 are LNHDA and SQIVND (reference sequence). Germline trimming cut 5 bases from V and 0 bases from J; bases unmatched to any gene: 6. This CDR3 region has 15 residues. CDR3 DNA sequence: TGTGCCAGTAGTCCCAGGACAGGGAGCTCCTACGAGCAGTACTTC. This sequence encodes CASSPRTGSSYEQYF. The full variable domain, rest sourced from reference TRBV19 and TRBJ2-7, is DGGITQSPKYLFRKEGQNVTLSCEQNLNHDAMYWYRQDPGQGLRLIYYSQIVNDFQKGDIAEGYSVSREKKESFPLTVTSAQKNPTAFYLCASSPRTGSSYEQYFGPGTRLTVT.

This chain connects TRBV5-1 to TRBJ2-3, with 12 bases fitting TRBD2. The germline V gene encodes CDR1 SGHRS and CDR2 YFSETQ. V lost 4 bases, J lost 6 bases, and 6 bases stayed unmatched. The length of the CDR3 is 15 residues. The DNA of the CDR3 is TGCGCCAGCAGCCCGACTAGCGGGGGCTTGGATACGCAGTATTTT. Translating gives CASSPTSGGLDTQYF.

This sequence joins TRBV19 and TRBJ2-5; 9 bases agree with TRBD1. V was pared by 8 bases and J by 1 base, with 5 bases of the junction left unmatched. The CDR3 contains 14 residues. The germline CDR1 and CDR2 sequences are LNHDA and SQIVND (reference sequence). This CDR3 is CASSPDRGQETQYF. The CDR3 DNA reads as TGTGCCAGTTCCCCGGACAGGGGCCAAGAGACCCAGTACTTC. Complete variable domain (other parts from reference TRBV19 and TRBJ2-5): DGGITQSPKYLFRKEGQNVTLSCEQNLNHDAMYWYRQDPGQGLRLIYYSQIVNDFQKGDIAEGYSVSREKKESFPLTVTSAQKNPTAFYLCASSPDRGQETQYFGPGTRLLVL.

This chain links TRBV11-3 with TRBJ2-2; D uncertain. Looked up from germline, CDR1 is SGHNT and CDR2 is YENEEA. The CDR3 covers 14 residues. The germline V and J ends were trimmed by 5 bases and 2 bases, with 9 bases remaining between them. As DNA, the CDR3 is TGTGCCAGCAGCCATGAACTAAACACCGGGGAGCTGTTTTTT. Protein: CASSHELNTGELFF. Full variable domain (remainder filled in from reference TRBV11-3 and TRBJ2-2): EAGVVQSPRYKIIEKKQPVAFWCNPISGHNTLYWYLQNLGQGPELLIRYENEEAVDDSQLPKDRFSAERLKGVDSTLKIQPAELGDSAVYLCASSHELNTGELFFGEGSRLTVL.

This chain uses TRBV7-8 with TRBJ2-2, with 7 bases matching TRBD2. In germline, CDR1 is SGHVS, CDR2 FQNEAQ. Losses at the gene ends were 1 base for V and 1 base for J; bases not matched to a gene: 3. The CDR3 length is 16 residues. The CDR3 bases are TGTGCCAGCAGCTTAGGGGGGGGAGGGAACACCGGGGAGCTGTTTTTT. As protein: CASSLGGGGNTGELFF. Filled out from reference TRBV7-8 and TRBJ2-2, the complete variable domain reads GAGVSQSPRYKVAKRGQDVALRCDPISGHVSLFWYQQALGQGPEFLTYFQNEAQLDKSGLPSDRFFAERPEGSVSTLKIQRTQQEDSAVYLCASSLGGGGNTGELFFGEGSRLTVL.

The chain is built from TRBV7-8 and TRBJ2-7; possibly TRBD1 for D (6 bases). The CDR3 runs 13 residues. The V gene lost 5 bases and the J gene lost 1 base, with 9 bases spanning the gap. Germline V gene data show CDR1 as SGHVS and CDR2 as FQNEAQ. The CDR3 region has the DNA TGTGCCAGCAGCGTGGGGGCATCCTACGAGCAGTACTTC. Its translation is CASSVGASYEQYF.

The CDR3 loop is CASSQGYWRGGTDTQYF. CDR3 nucleotides: TGTGCCAGCAGCCAGGGGTACTGGCGGGGGGGCACAGATACGCAGTATTTT. The rearrangement uses TRBV3-1 (or the pseudogene TRBV3-2) and TRBJ2-3, with 8 bases lining up with TRBD2. The V gene's germline CDR1 is LGHDT and CDR2 YNNKEL (reference sequence). V was clipped by 3 bases and J by 1 base; unmatched bases: 9. The CDR3 is 17 amino acids.

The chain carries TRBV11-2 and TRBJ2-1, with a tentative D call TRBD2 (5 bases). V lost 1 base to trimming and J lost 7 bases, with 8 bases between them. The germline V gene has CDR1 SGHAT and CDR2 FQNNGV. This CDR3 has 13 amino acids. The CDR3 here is CASSLGTGNEQFF. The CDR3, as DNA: TGTGCCAGCAGCTTAGGTACGGGAAATGAGCAGTTCTTC.

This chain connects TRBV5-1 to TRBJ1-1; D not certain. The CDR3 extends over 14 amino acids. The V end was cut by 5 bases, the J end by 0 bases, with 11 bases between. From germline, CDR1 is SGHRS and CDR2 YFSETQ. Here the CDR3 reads CASSYDIMNTEAFF. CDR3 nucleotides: TGCGCCAGCAGTTACGACATAATGAACACTGAAGCTTTCTTT.

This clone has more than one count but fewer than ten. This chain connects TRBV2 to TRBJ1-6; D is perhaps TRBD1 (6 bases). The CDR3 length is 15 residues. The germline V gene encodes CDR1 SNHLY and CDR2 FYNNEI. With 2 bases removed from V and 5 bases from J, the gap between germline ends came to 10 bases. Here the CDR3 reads CASSETGSDNSPLHF. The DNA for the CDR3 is TGTGCCAGCAGTGAAACAGGGAGCGATAATTCACCCCTCCACTTT.

CDR3 sequence: CASSERGGAGELFF. Here the CDR3 DNA reads TGTGCCAGCAGTGAAAGGGGAGGGGCCGGGGAGCTGTTTTTT. J is TRBJ2-2 and V is TRBV2; 7 positions match TRBD2. Germline loops: CDR1 SNHLY, CDR2 FYNNEI. The length of the CDR3 is 14 residues. V gave up 2 bases and J gave up 6 bases; unmatched junction bases: 3. The full variable domain, completed using reference TRBV2 and TRBJ2-2, is EPEVTQTPSHQVTQMGQEVILRCVPISNHLYFYWYRQILGQKVEFLVSFYNNEISEKSEIFDDQFSVERPDGSNFTLKIRSTKLEDSAMYFCASSERGGAGELFFGEGSRLTVL.

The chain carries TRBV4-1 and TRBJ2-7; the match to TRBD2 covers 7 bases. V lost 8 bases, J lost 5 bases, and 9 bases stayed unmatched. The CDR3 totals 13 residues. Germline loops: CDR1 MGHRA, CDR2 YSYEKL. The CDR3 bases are TGCGCCAGCGCCCTTTTGGGGGGGGACGAGCAGTACTTC. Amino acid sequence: CASALLGGDEQYF.

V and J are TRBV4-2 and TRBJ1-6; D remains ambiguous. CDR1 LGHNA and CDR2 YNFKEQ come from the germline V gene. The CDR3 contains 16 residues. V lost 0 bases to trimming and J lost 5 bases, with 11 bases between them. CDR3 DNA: TGTGCCAGCAGCCAAGAGGCCGGCAGGAATAATTCACCCCTCCACTTT. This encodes CASSQEAGRNNSPLHF.

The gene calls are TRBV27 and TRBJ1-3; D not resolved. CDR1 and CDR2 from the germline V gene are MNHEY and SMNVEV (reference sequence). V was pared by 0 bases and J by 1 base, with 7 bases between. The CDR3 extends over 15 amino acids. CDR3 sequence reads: CASSLSGPSGNTIYF. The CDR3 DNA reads TGTGCCAGCAGTTTATCTGGCCCTTCTGGAAACACCATATATTTT.

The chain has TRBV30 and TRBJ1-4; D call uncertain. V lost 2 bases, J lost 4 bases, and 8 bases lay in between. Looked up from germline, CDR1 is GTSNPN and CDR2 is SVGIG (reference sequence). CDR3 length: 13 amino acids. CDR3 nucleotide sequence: TGTGCCTGGAGTCGTGGGAGTAATGAAAAACTGTTTTTT. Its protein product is CAWSRGSNEKLFF.

Written as DNA, the CDR3 is TGTGCCAGCAGCTCGGGACACCCCTGGGGTGGCTACACCTTC. Its protein product is CASSSGHPWGGYTF. The rearrangement joins TRBV11-2 to TRBJ1-2; a weak D match, TRBD1 (6 bases). Germline CDR1 and CDR2: SGHAT and FQNNGV. The V end was cut by 4 bases, the J end by 7 bases, with 16 bases between. This CDR3 comprises 14 residues.

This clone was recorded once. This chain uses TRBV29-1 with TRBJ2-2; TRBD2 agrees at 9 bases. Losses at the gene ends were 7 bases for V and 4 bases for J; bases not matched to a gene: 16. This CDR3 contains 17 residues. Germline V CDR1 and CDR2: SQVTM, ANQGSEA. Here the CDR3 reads CSASRQAGTSPTGELFF. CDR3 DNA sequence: TGCAGCGCCTCACGTCAGGCCGGGACTAGCCCCACCGGGGAGCTGTTTTTT.